The entry that follows covers one T cell receptor beta chain sequence. The antigen is not known. Mouse germline and gene names are used. The read is 4 residues too short to cover the CDR3 end, so that end is filled in from the germline J gene. The record originates from a study of CD8+ T cells in alopecia areata. At the level of the study: Transfer of skin from approximately 6-12-month-old C3H/HeJ graft donors with spontaneous alopecia was made to roughly 7-11-week-old female C3H/HeJ mice.

Extracted RNA was reverse transcribed, and the resulting cDNA served as sequencing template. Measured with immunoSEQ multiplex PCR; TCRdb has only the in-frame clones, and not every one. This sample has 20,000 or so clones and no singletons, with 31% in the ten largest. Study conclusions and caveats: Higher clonality and more expanded CD8+ clones appeared in lesional than normal scalp. Among the cells sequenced in scalp samples are also the resident alphabeta T cells of normal skin.

The authors sorted pooled cutaneous lymph node cells using CD4, CD8alpha, NKG2D, NKG2ACE and other markers. V gave up 1 base and J gave up 3 bases; unmatched junction bases: 2. This CDR3 region has 14 residues. The V gene's germline CDR1 is NSQYPW and CDR2 LRSPGD (reference sequence). The sequencing input was CD8+ T cells sorted from a lymph node. The rearrangement links TRBV1 to TRBJ2-7; 8 bases map to TRBD2. The clonotype originates from a C3H/HeJ mouse with alopecia areata. The mouse line has the MHC haplotype H2-k. The sequenced CDR3 bases are TGCACCTGCAGTGCAGGGGGGGGGCGCTAT. Its protein product is CTCSAGGGRY. The entire CDR3 is CTCSAGGGRYEQYF.